This TCR beta chain appears in the sequencing data of a study of blood T cell repertoires in COVID-19 (TCRdb year 2020). Notes on the research overall: Samples covering the acute and convalescent phases of COVID-19 were provided by collaborators in the United States, Italy and Spain. The prospective study material was composed of cDNA or gDNA derived from T cells, B-cell-depleted T cells, or PBMCs. The dataset comprised deeply sampled blood TCRbeta repertoires from subjects exposed to, actively infected with, or recovered from COVID-19. The repertoires were released in a freely available public database meant as a resource for research on the immune response to SARS-CoV-2. Samples came from the ongoing ImmuneRACE study (first 160 participants) plus 1,254 subjects from 6 global collaborators. Sample metadata almost always included a de-identified subject ID, COVID-19 status, age in years and sex. Where HLA class I and class II types were available, the types were taken from metadata supplied by the sample provider, not from assay-based typing. What the work shows at the level of the full study, not this receptor alone: Clinical and demographic metadata were provided uncurated, with the amount varying by source and participant.

Trimmed from V: 6 bases; trimmed from J: 6 bases; junction bases lacking a gene match: 5. There are 13 amino acids in the CDR3, from cysteine to phenylalanine inclusive. The kept DNA is CDR3 alone, 39 bases in frame from the first base. The CDR1 and CDR2 encoded by the germline V gene are MNHEY and SVGAGI. In Seattle, one collaborating source enrolled patients while the infection was active and tracked those patients longitudinally over the course of disease. The collaborating institutions used their own protocols to collect whole blood in K2EDTA tubes. For TCRbeta analysis, collaborators shipped samples as frozen whole blood, isolated PBMCs, or DNA extracted from either of those sample types. TCRbeta CDR3 regions were amplified from genomic DNA using the immunoSEQ Assay, a bias-controlled multiplex PCR. Under the source paper's analysis protocol: The number of nucleated cells in each sample was estimated by amplification of reference gene primers within the assay. To quantify the absolute abundance of each unique TCRbeta CDR3 rearrangement, sequence reads were collapsed and filtered. For each sample, productive Simpson clonality was calculated as the square root of Simpson's diversity index across productive rearrangements. Not all clones reach the TCRdb copy of this immuneACCESS table, which keeps in-frame sequences only. Checked studies attribute under half of the gap to unresolved V genes and leave the rest unexplained. V, J and clone size were drawn from that table, and D and trimming were deduced from the DNA. The sample records 200,000 to 300,000 clones, about four fifths of which are singletons. The top ten constitute 7.5% to 8% of the sample.

To note about this clone: Its antigen remains unidentified. The input lacks base qualities; no much larger clone sits a single base away.

This TCR was sampled from a woman of 80 years or more with COVID-19, enrolled during active disease. The rearrangement joined TRBV6-5 to TRBJ1-5; the junction holds 7 bases that match TRBD1. The sample consisted of peripheral blood. Here the CDR3 is given as CASRSRDSQPQHF. The sequenced DNA: TGTGCCAGCAGATCCCGGGACAGTCAGCCCCAGCATTTT.